This T cell receptor beta chain comes out of a study of CD4 T cell repertoires in COVID-19. CDR3 length: 14 residues. Trimming cost V 1 base and J 7 bases, with 14 bases left between them. Germline CDR1 and CDR2: LGHNA and YNFKEQ. Sequencing was performed with immunoSEQ multiplex PCR; in TCRdb, only in-frame clones are kept and a portion is missing. Among some 80,000 clones listed, 80% to 90% were seen once. The gene calls are TRBV4-2 and TRBJ2-7; the D gene is possibly TRBD2 (6 bases). The sample here was CD4+ T cells from peripheral blood, taken after recovery from COVID-19. The receptor's source is a human donor who had COVID-19. CDR3 region: CASSQVGSLVEQYF. The CDR3 nucleotides are TGTGCCAGCAGCCAAGTCGGGAGCCTCGTTGAGCAGTACTTC.